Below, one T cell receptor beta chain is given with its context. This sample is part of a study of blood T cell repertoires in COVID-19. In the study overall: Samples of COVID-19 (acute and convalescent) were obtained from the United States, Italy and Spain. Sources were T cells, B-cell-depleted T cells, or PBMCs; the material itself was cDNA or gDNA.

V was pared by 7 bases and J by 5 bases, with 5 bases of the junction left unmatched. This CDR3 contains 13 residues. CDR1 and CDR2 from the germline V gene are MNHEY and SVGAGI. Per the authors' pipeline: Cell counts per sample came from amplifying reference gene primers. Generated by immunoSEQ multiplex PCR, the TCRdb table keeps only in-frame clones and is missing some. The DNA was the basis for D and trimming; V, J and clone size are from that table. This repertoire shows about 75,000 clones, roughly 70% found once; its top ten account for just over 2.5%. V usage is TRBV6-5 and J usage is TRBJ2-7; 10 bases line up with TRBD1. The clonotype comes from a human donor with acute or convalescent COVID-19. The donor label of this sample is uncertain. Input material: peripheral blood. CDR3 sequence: CASKQTGGDEQYV. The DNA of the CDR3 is TGTGCCAGCAAACAGACAGGGGGCGACGAGCAGTACGTC.